The 18 T cell receptor beta chains reported below all come from one sample, sequenced in a study of CD8 T cells in ankylosing spondylitis. TCRdb recomputed calls from the 5' RACE reads with MiXCR, one row per CDR3 protein. The sample has about 750,000 distinct CDR3 sequences, around 20% seen once; the top ten hold about 19%. Study conclusions and caveats: There was a TCR beta motif, made of several highly homologous variants, that appeared characteristic of ankylosing spondylitis blood.

These TCRs are of unknown antigen specificity. Sequenced material: blood, either unsorted or a sorted T cell fraction (not recorded which). Every receptor here comes from a male donor with ankylosing spondylitis.

The chain joins TRBV4-1 to TRBJ1-2; D is perhaps TRBD1 (5 bases). V lost 0 bases, J lost 4 bases, and 21 bases lay in between. The CDR3 spans 18 residues. The germline V gene has CDR1 MGHRA and CDR2 YSYEKL. In DNA, the CDR3 is TGCGCCAGCAGCCAAGATTCAGCAGGGTTGGCTAGTAGCTATGGCTACACCTTC. Translated: CASSQDSAGLASSYGYTF.

The chain recombines TRBV12-3 or TRBV12-4 with TRBJ2-7; D unclear. Deletions cut 7 bases from V and 4 bases from J, with 17 bases between. There are 14 residues in the CDR3. The CDR3 DNA is TGTGCCAGCAACCGGGTAGGAGATGAGTACGAGCAGTACTTC. It is translated as CASNRVGDEYEQYF.

The chain has TRBV20-1 and TRBJ2-7; D perhaps matches TRBD1 (6 bases). The CDR3 spans 12 residues. CDR1 is DFQATT and CDR2 is SNEGSKA in the germline V gene (reference sequence). The V end lost 5 bases, the J end lost 5 bases, and 13 bases lay between the germline ends. DNA of the CDR3: TGCAGTGCTTATCGCAGGGGAGACGAGCAGTACTTC. It yields the protein CSAYRRGDEQYF.

This sequence joins TRBV12-3 or TRBV12-4 and TRBJ1-4; no firm D call. The CDR3 is made up of 11 amino acids. The V gene lost 5 bases and the J gene lost 8 bases, with 6 bases spanning the gap. This CDR3 is CASSVGEKLFF. The CDR3 region has the DNA TGTGCCAGCAGTGTTGGCGAAAAACTGTTTTTT.

The chain employs TRBV6-1 and TRBJ2-5; D is unclear. This CDR3 spans 15 amino acids. Germline loops: CDR1 MNHNS, CDR2 SASEGT. V dropped 6 bases and J dropped 0 bases, with 14 bases sitting between them. The CDR3 region is CASRPIGWYQETQYF. The DNA for the CDR3 is TGTGCCAGCAGGCCTATTGGCTGGTACCAAGAGACCCAGTACTTC.

The J gene is TRBJ1-6, the V gene TRBV2; TRBD1 is a possible D gene (6 bases). CDR3 length: 15 residues. In germline, CDR1 is SNHLY, CDR2 FYNNEI. The V gene lost 6 bases and the J gene lost 7 bases, with 16 bases spanning the gap. DNA of the CDR3: TGTGCCAGCAGCCAGGACAGCCTTATCAATTCACCCCTCCACTTT. This sequence encodes CASSQDSLINSPLHF.

This clonotype has ten or more counts. The chain links TRBV20-1 to TRBJ1-4, with D possibly TRBD1 on 6 matching bases. Germline values: CDR1 DFQATT, CDR2 SNEGSKA (reference sequence). Trimming cost V 5 bases and J 8 bases, with 15 bases left between them. The length of the CDR3 is 13 residues. CDR3 in DNA: TGCAGTGCTTACAGGGAAATGAGGGAAAAACTGTTTTTT. Its translation is CSAYREMREKLFF.

This chain uses TRBV25-1 with TRBJ2-3; TRBD1 matches 7 bases. This CDR3 is built from 14 residues. Germline lookup yields CDR1 MGHDK and CDR2 SYGVNS. V was clipped by 6 bases and J by 2 bases; unmatched bases: 5. CDR3 sequence reads: CASRQTGTTDTQYF. CDR3 nucleotides: TGTGCCAGCAGACAGACAGGGACCACAGATACGCAGTATTTT.

The CDR3 nucleotides read TGCAGCGCCCTGGGGGGCCCGAATGAGCAGTTCTTC. Translating it yields CSALGGPNEQFF. The genes are TRBV29-1 and TRBJ2-1; possibly TRBD1 or TRBD2 for D (6 bases each). Looked up from germline, CDR1 is SQVTM and CDR2 is ANQGSEA. V lost 7 bases and J lost 7, with 14 bases in between. The length of the CDR3 is 12 residues.

This clonotype was detected many times. The rearrangement links TRBV7-9 to TRBJ2-1, with D maybe TRBD2 (6 bases). Germline loops: CDR1 SEHNR, CDR2 FQNEAQ (reference sequence). The CDR3 covers 15 residues. V dropped 4 bases and J dropped 6 bases, with 16 bases sitting between them. The CDR3 DNA follows: TGTGCCAGCAGCTCCCGACTAGAGACAGCCAATGAGCAGTTCTTC. Amino acids: CASSSRLETANEQFF.

A few counts support this clonotype. The CDR3 region has the DNA TGTGCCAGCAGCTTGGCCACGGGACTACTCATGGGGGAGCAGTACTTC. Protein: CASSLATGLLMGEQYF. The chain has TRBV5-5 and TRBJ2-7; 7 bases are a match to TRBD2. V trimming: 0 bases; J trimming: 7 bases; junction bases outside the gene matches: 13. The CDR3 contains 16 residues. Germline CDR1 reads SGHKS; CDR2 reads YYEKEE (reference sequence).

This chain uses TRBV20-1 with TRBJ2-5, with 7 positions matching TRBD2. Germline V gives CDR1 DFQATT, CDR2 SNEGSKA (reference sequence). The CDR3 consists of 15 residues. The V segment lost 3 bases and the J segment 2 bases; nucleotides outside the gene matches: 9. The CDR3 loop is CSASTVASGQETQYF. Here the CDR3 DNA reads TGCAGTGCTAGTACTGTCGCTAGCGGACAAGAGACCCAGTACTTC.

This clonotype was seen only a few times. The genes are TRBV7-8 and TRBJ2-7, with a weak D call TRBD1 (6 bases). The CDR3 loop spans 15 amino acids. From germline, CDR1 is SGHVS and CDR2 FQNEAQ. With 2 bases removed from V and 6 bases from J, the gap between germline ends came to 17 bases. The DNA for the CDR3 is TGTGCCAGCAGCTTACAGGGGACACCCTGGGGCGAGCAGTACTTC. Protein sequence: CASSLQGTPWGEQYF.

This clonotype was seen a handful of times. The chain uses TRBV30 and TRBJ2-7, with D unclear. In germline, CDR1 is GTSNPN, CDR2 SVGIG (reference sequence). Trimming removed 2 bases at V and 0 bases at J, with 5 bases between. CDR3 length: 12 amino acids. In nucleotides, the CDR3 is TGTGCCTGGAGTCCAACCTCCTACGAGCAGTACTTC. The encoded protein is CAWSPTSYEQYF.

Here the CDR3 DNA reads TGTGCCAGCAGCTTAGTTACGGGGGGCGCAGGTGGCTACACCTTC. Translated, it gives CASSLVTGGAGGYTF. The rearrangement links TRBV7-9 to TRBJ1-2; tentative D call: TRBD1 (6 bases). CDR1 and CDR2 (germline): SEHNR, FQNEAQ (reference sequence). V lost 1 base to trimming and J lost 7 bases, with 16 bases between them. The CDR3 sequence is 15 residues long.

This clonotype showed up just a few times. The rearrangement uses TRBV5-1 and TRBJ1-4; 7 nucleotides agree with TRBD1. With 5 bases clipped from V and 7 bases from J, the junction kept 8 bases outside the gene matches. The CDR3 is made up of 14 amino acids. In germline, CDR1 is SGHRS, CDR2 YFSETQ. The CDR3 nucleotides are TGCGCCAGCAGAGAACAGGGGTGGGGTGAAAAACTGTTTTTT. It translates to CASREQGWGEKLFF. Full variable domain (remainder filled in from reference TRBV5-1 and TRBJ1-4): KAGVTQTPRYLIKTRGQQVTLSCSPISGHRSVSWYQQTPGQGLQFLFEYFSETQRNKGNFPGRFSGRQFSNSRSEMNVSTLELGDSALYLCASREQGWGEKLFFGSGTQLSVL.

This clonotype has a handful of counts. V gene TRBV7-2 combines with J gene TRBJ2-3; D perhaps matches TRBD2 (5 bases). Looked up from germline, CDR1 is SGHTA and CDR2 is FQGNSA. This CDR3 region has 15 residues. The ends were cut back, 5 bases at V and 5 bases at J, with 17 bases in the middle. CDR3 bases: TGTGCCAGCAGCCCCGGGATAACTAGTGTAGATACGCAGTATTTT. Translation: CASSPGITSVDTQYF.

The chain couples TRBV9 to TRBJ1-2, with D perhaps TRBD1 (5 bases). The CDR3 extends over 16 amino acids. The germline CDR1 and CDR2 sequences are SGDLS and YYNGEE. The V end was cut by 4 bases, the J end by 3 bases, with 19 bases between. Here the CDR3 reads CASSRYGRGADYGYTF. CDR3 nucleotides: TGTGCCAGCAGCCGGTACGGCCGAGGGGCTGACTATGGCTACACCTTC.